Listed here are 27 T cell receptor beta chains from one sample, sequenced in a study of sequential checkpoint blockade in melanoma. Treatment in this sample: randomized to nivolumab then ipilimumab (arm A) or the reverse (arm B). Repertoires were generated with immunoSEQ multiplex PCR, while TCRdb's copy carries only in-frame clones and drops some. The sample contains about 27,000 clones, 77% of which appear only once. Sequencing used CD8+ T cells sorted from blood (inferred from file names), obtained from a patient given nivolumab and ipilimumab in sequence. These TCRs come from a human donor with melanoma.

The V gene is TRBV6-5, the J gene TRBJ1-1, with D possibly TRBD1 on 6 matching bases. The CDR3 totals 11 residues. Per germline, CDR1 MNHEY and CDR2 SVGAGI. V was clipped by 6 bases and J by 8 bases, with 10 bases between them. The CDR3 here is CASRTGTEAFF. The CDR3 DNA follows: TGTGCCAGCAGAACCGGGACAGAAGCTTTCTTT.

The chain joins TRBV6-6 to TRBJ1-1, with D perhaps matching TRBD1 (6 bases). Germline CDR1 MNHNY, CDR2 SVGAGI (reference sequence). Trimming removed 0 bases from V and 8 bases from J, with 13 bases in between. CDR3 length: 14 amino acids. The CDR3 loop reads CASSYSLGALEAFF. Here the CDR3 DNA reads TGTGCCAGCAGTTACTCTTTGGGGGCTTTAGAAGCTTTCTTT.

The sample holds one count of this clone. This rearrangement joins TRBV4-3 to TRBJ2-3; 9 positions match TRBD2. Per the germline V gene, CDR1 is LGHNA and CDR2 is YSLEER. The CDR3 runs 17 residues. After removal of 1 base from V and 3 bases from J, the junction contained 8 bases not matched to a gene. Here the CDR3 reads CASSQALASGDTDTQYF. The CDR3 DNA sequence: TGCGCCAGCAGCCAAGCACTCGCTAGCGGGGATACAGATACGCAGTATTTT.

The chain recombines TRBV7-8 with TRBJ2-1; D may be TRBD2 (6 bases). V was cut by 2 bases and J by 4 bases, with 15 bases left in between. Germline V lookup: CDR1 SGHVS, CDR2 FQNEAQ. This CDR3 contains 16 residues. The CDR3 region has the DNA TGTGCCAGCAGCTTATATGGGACTGGCTCTTACAATGAGCAGTTCTTC. Translated, it gives CASSLYGTGSYNEQFF.

The rearrangement links TRBV4-1 to TRBJ2-7, with a weak D call TRBD2 (6 bases). The CDR3 has 17 amino acids. CDR1 is MGHRA, CDR2 YSYEKL, per germline. V was trimmed by 1 base and J by 5 bases, leaving 21 bases between them. CDR3 sequence: CASSQAPSGEISHEQYF. The CDR3 coding sequence is TGCGCCAGCAGCCAAGCTCCGTCGGGGGAAATTTCCCACGAGCAGTACTTC.

J is TRBJ2-1 and V is TRBV19; TRBD2 aligns across 7 bases. V lost 0 bases and J lost 6; bases outside the gene matches: 5. Germline loops: CDR1 LNHDA, CDR2 SQIVND (reference sequence). The CDR3 length is 15 residues. The CDR3 DNA follows: TGTGCCAGTAGTATAGATTGGTGGGGGGGCAATGAGCAGTTCTTC. It translates to CASSIDWWGGNEQFF.

A few counts support this clone. The V and J genes are TRBV9 and TRBJ2-5, with TRBD2 identical over 7 bases. The J call may be wrong; the DNA end is better matched by TRBJ2-7. The germline CDR1 and CDR2 sequences are SGDLS and YYNGEE. The CDR3 length is 15 residues. The DNA of the CDR3 is TGTGCCAGCAGCCGGTCCGGGGAGGGGTTCTACGAGCAGTACTTC. Its translation is CASSRSGEGFYEQYF.

Only one count was recorded for this clone. The chain combines TRBV9 with TRBJ2-3, with 10 bases that match TRBD1. The CDR3 consists of 16 residues. Germline V lookup: CDR1 SGDLS, CDR2 YYNGEE. The J segment lost 2 bases and the V segment lost 2 bases, leaving 5 bases of the junction unmatched. The CDR3 DNA is TGTGCCAGCAGCGTGGGACAGGGGAGTACCACAGATACGCAGTATTTT. It translates to CASSVGQGSTTDTQYF.

The V and J genes are TRBV4-1 and TRBJ1-4; 8 bases are a match to TRBD1. Germline CDR1 is MGHRA and CDR2 is YSYEKL. This CDR3 is 13 amino acids long. The V segment lost 4 bases and the J segment 8 bases; nucleotides outside the gene matches: 3. The CDR3 spells CASSPTGGEKLFF. The CDR3 nucleotides are TGCGCCAGCAGCCCCACAGGGGGGGAAAAACTGTTTTTT.

This clone was counted between two and nine times. This sequence joins TRBV5-1 and TRBJ2-7; D unresolved. V was clipped by 4 bases and J by 5 bases, with 10 bases between them. Germline-derived CDR1 and CDR2 are SGHRS and YFSETQ. The CDR3 length is 12 residues. The CDR3 spells CASSPYIDEQYF. The CDR3 DNA reads as TGCGCCAGCAGCCCTTATATAGACGAGCAGTACTTC.

The rearrangement joins TRBV29-1 to TRBJ2-2, with TRBD1 matching over 7 bases. The length of the CDR3 is 12 residues. V shed 6 bases and J 7 bases; nucleotides not matched to a gene: 5. Germline CDR1 and CDR2: SQVTM and ANQGSEA. The CDR3 is CSVEGADGELFF. Here the CDR3 DNA reads TGCAGCGTCGAGGGGGCCGACGGGGAGCTGTTTTTT.

The V call is TRBV9, the J call TRBJ2-5; D perhaps matches TRBD1 (6 bases). CDR3 length: 13 residues. CDR1 is SGDLS and CDR2 is YYNGEE in the germline V gene. Between the trimmed V and J ends, which lost 0 bases and 5 bases, there was a span of 8 bases. CDR3 residues: CASSVGQGETQYF. Written as DNA, the CDR3 is TGTGCCAGCAGCGTAGGTCAGGGGGAGACCCAGTACTTC.

This clone was found once. J is TRBJ2-5 and V is TRBV13, with 10 nucleotides matching TRBD2. The CDR3 covers 15 residues. In germline, CDR1 is PRHDT, CDR2 FYEKMQ (reference sequence). The ends lost 5 bases at V and 5 bases at J; junction bases unmatched: 8. CDR3 coding DNA: TGTGCCAGCAGCCCCAGCGGGGGGGCCGTTGAGACCCAGTACTTC. Protein: CASSPSGGAVETQYF.

The chain uses TRBV4-1 and TRBJ2-1, with D tentatively TRBD2 (6 bases). The V end was cut by 3 bases, the J end by 6 bases, with 15 bases between. The CDR3 runs 15 residues. Germline-derived CDR1 and CDR2 are MGHRA and YSYEKL. CDR3 DNA sequence: TGCGCCAGCAGCCAGTACGGCGGGGCAGTCAATGAGCAGTTCTTC. Translated: CASSQYGGAVNEQFF.

The V and J genes are TRBV19 and TRBJ1-5; 7 bases match TRBD1. CDR1 and CDR2 (germline): LNHDA, SQIVND (reference sequence). With V trimmed by 4 bases and J by 4 bases, 10 bases remained unmatched. The CDR3 is made up of 16 amino acids. CDR3 sequence: CASSTQQGPLNQPQHF. The CDR3 nucleotides read TGTGCCAGTAGTACCCAACAGGGGCCCTTAAATCAGCCCCAGCATTTT.

The rearrangement joins TRBV6-5 to TRBJ2-7; D remains unclear. The CDR3 runs 13 residues. The germline CDR1 and CDR2 sequences are MNHEY and SVGAGI. The V end lost 2 bases, the J end lost 2 bases, and 7 bases lay between the germline ends. This CDR3 is CASSYGLTYEQYF. As DNA, the CDR3 is TGTGCCAGCAGTTACGGGCTGACCTACGAGCAGTACTTC.

V and J are TRBV7-9 and TRBJ2-7; 8 bases are shared with TRBD2. Trimming at V came to 6 bases and at J to 5 bases, leaving 12 bases not matched to a gene. Germline CDR1 reads SEHNR; CDR2 reads FQNEAQ (reference sequence). This CDR3 contains 15 residues. CDR3 amino acids: CASSDFGGAGDEQYF. As DNA, the CDR3 is TGTGCCAGCAGTGATTTCGGGGGGGCTGGAGACGAGCAGTACTTC.

This chain connects TRBV6-1 to TRBJ1-1, with a possible D match to TRBD1 (5 bases). V gave up 2 bases and J gave up 3 bases, with 13 bases separating them. In germline, CDR1 is MNHNS, CDR2 SASEGT. The CDR3 has 15 amino acids. In DNA form, the CDR3 reads TGTGCCAGCAGTGAACGGGGGTGGGGGGACACTGAAGCTTTCTTT. Translation gives CASSERGWGDTEAFF.

The chain couples TRBV9 to TRBJ2-6, with D unresolved. V was shortened by 3 bases and J by 0 bases, with 13 bases between the two germline ends. This CDR3 comprises 17 residues. CDR1 and CDR2 from the germline V gene are SGDLS and YYNGEE. The chain's CDR3 is CASSAYQSSSGANVLTF. The CDR3 nucleotides are TGTGCCAGCAGCGCATACCAATCTAGCTCTGGGGCCAACGTCCTGACTTTC. The variable domain in full, with the rest retrieved from reference TRBV9 and TRBJ2-6, is DSGVTQTPKHLITATGQRVTLRCSPRSGDLSVYWYQQSLDQGLQFLIQYYNGEERAKGNILERFSAQQFPDLHSELNLSSLELGDSALYFCASSAYQSSSGANVLTFGAGSRLTVL.

Of note for this clone: The junction differs from germline at one of its ends, possibly a read error. The V and J genes are TRBV7-7 and TRBJ2-1, with D uncertain. CDR1 and CDR2 from the germline V gene are SSHAT and FNYEAQ (reference sequence). The CDR3 has 13 residues. The CDR3 DNA reads as TGTGCTAGCAGCCGCAAGCCCGGTGATGAGCAGTTCTTC. Translated: CASSRKPGDEQFF. Full variable domain (remainder filled in from reference TRBV7-7 and TRBJ2-1): GAGVSQSPRYKVTKRGQDVTLRCDPISSHATLYWYQQALGQGPEFLTYFNYEAQPDKSGLPSDRFSAERPEGSISTLTIQRTEQRDSAMYRCASSRKPGDEQFFGPGTRLTVL.

The chain employs TRBV25-1 and TRBJ2-2; a possible D gene is TRBD1 (7 bases). CDR3 length: 14 amino acids. Trimming pared 8 bases from V and 3 bases from J, leaving 13 bases between. Germline CDR1 reads MGHDK; CDR2 reads SYGVNS. CDR3 sequence: CASQGGRDTGELFF. The CDR3, as DNA: TGTGCCAGCCAGGGGGGACGGGACACCGGGGAGCTGTTTTTT.

The V call is TRBV30, the J call TRBJ2-7; 7 bases map to TRBD2. Germline V gives CDR1 GTSNPN, CDR2 SVGIG (reference sequence). V shed 4 bases, J shed 2 bases, and the junction held 14 bases outside the gene matches. The CDR3 has 16 amino acids. In DNA, the CDR3 is TGTGCCTGGACCCCACTAGAGCGGGAAATCCCCTACGAGCAGTACTTC. The encoded protein is CAWTPLEREIPYEQYF.

This clone occurred once. This chain links TRBV28 with TRBJ2-7; tentative D call: TRBD2 (7 bases). This CDR3 spans 14 amino acids. V dropped 2 bases and J dropped 5 bases, with 13 bases sitting between them. Per germline, CDR1 MDHEN and CDR2 SYDVKM. The CDR3 sequence is CASSLRGAIDEQYF. In nucleotides, the CDR3 is TGTGCCAGCAGTTTACGGGGGGCAATTGACGAGCAGTACTTC.

This chain connects TRBV6-1 to TRBJ2-1, with a possible D match to TRBD2 (5 bases). This CDR3 is 14 amino acids long. Between the trimmed V and J ends, which lost 6 bases and 9 bases, there was a span of 18 bases. Germline V lookup: CDR1 MNHNS, CDR2 SASEGT. The CDR3 nucleotides read TGTGCCAGCAGCGGGGATAGGGCAGTGGGTGAGCAGTTCTTC. It is translated as CASSGDRAVGEQFF.

The rearrangement links TRBV7-9 to TRBJ2-7, with 8 bases aligning to TRBD2. The CDR3 covers 15 residues. CDR1 and CDR2 from the germline V gene are SEHNR and FQNEAQ (reference sequence). J was trimmed by 3 bases and V by 0 bases; bases with no gene match: 4. CDR3 in amino acids: CASSLAGGAIYEQYF. CDR3 DNA sequence: TGTGCCAGCAGCTTAGCCGGGGGGGCAATCTACGAGCAGTACTTC. The complete variable domain, with remaining parts taken from reference TRBV7-9 and TRBJ2-7, reads DTGVSQNPRHKITKRGQNVTFRCDPISEHNRLYWYRQTLGQGPEFLTYFQNEAQLEKSRLLSDRFSAERPKGSFSTLEIQRTEQGDSAMYLCASSLAGGAIYEQYFGPGTRLTVT.

The chain links TRBV21-1 to TRBJ1-5; the D segment call TRBD1 is taken from the table without a DNA check. TRBV21-1 counts as a pseudogene. The CDR3 is 17 amino acids. The CDR3 loop reads CASTFRTGGKGNQPQHF. In nucleotides, the CDR3 is TGTGCCAGCACTTTCAGGACAGGGGGAAAGGGAAATCAGCCCCAGCATTTT.

This chain connects TRBV4-2 to TRBJ2-2, with TRBD2 identical over 8 bases. This CDR3 has 16 amino acids. The V gene end was trimmed by 4 bases and the J gene end by 5 bases; junction bases not matched to a gene: 9. The germline V gene encodes CDR1 LGHNA and CDR2 YNFKEQ. CDR3 sequence reads: CASSPDPSGGTGELFF. CDR3 nucleotide sequence: TGTGCCAGCAGCCCAGACCCAAGCGGGGGTACCGGGGAGCTGTTTTTT.